This T cell receptor beta chain emerged from a study of T cells after yellow fever vaccination. This clonotype came up a few times. Its target is not known. The DNA is left out, because the CDR3 cannot be placed on it with certainty; the CDR3 is given as TCRdb lists it. Germline CDR1 reads LGHDT; CDR2 reads YNNKEL (reference sequence). Both ends counted, the CDR3 spans 17 residues. 5'RACE template switching produced TCR cDNA carrying a universal primer site and UMIs. Via MiXCR, TCRdb re-called the 5' RACE reads, giving one row per CDR3 protein. This table holds 200,000 or so distinct CDR3 sequences, approximately 6.7% found once. Findings and limits, study-wide: The study noted that FACS-sorted repertoires could contain abundant clonotypes contaminating from the bulk population.

The sequence was obtained from a man aged 25 to 45 who received the YFV17D yellow fever vaccine. Sequences were derived from CD4+ T cells sorted from PBMCs, sampled on the day of the yellow fever booster vaccination. The chain uses TRBV3-1 and TRBJ2-7; the table's D call TRBD1 went unverified against the DNA. The CDR3 region is CASSQPSGRDKRYEQYF.